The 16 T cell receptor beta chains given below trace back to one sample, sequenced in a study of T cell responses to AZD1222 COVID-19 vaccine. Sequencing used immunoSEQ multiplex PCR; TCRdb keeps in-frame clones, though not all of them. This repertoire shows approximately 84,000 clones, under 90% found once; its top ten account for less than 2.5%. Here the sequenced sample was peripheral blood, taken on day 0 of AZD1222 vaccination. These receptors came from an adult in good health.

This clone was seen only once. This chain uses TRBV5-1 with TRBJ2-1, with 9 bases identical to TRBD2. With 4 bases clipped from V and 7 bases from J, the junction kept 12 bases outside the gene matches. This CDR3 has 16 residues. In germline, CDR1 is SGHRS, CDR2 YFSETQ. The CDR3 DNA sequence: TGCGCCAGCAGCCTTTTATACCTGGCGGGAGGGAATGAGCAGTTCTTC. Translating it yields CASSLLYLAGGNEQFF. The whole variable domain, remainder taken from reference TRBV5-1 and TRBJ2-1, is KAGVTQTPRYLIKTRGQQVTLSCSPISGHRSVSWYQQTPGQGLQFLFEYFSETQRNKGNFPGRFSGRQFSNSRSEMNVSTLELGDSALYLCASSLLYLAGGNEQFFGPGTRLTVL.

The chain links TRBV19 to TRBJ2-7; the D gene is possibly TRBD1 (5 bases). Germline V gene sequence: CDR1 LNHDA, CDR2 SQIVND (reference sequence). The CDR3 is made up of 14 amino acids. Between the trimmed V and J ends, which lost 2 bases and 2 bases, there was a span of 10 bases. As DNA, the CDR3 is TGTGCCAGTAGTATAAGGGGCGCACCCTACGAGCAGTACTTC. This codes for CASSIRGAPYEQYF.

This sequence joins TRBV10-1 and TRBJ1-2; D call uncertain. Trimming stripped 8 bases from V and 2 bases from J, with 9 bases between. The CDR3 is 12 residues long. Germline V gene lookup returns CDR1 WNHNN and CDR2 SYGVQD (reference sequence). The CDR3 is CASGGPNYGYTF. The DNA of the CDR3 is TGCGCCAGCGGAGGTCCCAACTATGGCTACACCTTC.

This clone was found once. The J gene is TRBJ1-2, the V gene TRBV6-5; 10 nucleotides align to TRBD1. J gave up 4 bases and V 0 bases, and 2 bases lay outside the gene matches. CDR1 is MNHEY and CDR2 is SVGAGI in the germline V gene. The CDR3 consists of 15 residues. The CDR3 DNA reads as TGTGCCAGCAGTTACTCGACAGGGGGCCTCTATGGCTACACCTTC. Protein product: CASSYSTGGLYGYTF.

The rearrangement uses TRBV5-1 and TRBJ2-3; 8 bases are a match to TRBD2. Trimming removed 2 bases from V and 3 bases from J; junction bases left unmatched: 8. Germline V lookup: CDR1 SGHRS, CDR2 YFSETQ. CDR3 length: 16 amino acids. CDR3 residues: CASSFPAASGTDTQYF. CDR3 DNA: TGCGCCAGCAGCTTCCCCGCGGCTAGCGGGACAGATACGCAGTATTTT.

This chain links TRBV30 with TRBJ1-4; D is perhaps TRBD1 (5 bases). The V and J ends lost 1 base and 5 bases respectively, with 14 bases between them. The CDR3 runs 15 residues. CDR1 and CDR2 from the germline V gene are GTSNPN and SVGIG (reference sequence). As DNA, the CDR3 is TGTGCCTGGAGTGGGGGGACGGACCCGAATGAAAAACTGTTTTTT. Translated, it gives CAWSGGTDPNEKLFF.

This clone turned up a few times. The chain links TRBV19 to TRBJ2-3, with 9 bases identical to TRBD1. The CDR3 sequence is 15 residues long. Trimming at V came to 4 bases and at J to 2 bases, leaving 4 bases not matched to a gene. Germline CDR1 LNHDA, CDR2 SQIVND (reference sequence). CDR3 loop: CASSTGQGHTDTQYF. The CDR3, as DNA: TGTGCCAGTAGTACGGGACAGGGCCACACAGATACGCAGTATTTT.

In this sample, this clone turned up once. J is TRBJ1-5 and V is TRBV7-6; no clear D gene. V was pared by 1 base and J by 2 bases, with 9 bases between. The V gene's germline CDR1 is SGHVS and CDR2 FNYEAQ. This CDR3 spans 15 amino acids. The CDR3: CASSLGSGGNQPQHF. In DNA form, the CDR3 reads TGTGCCAGCAGCTTAGGCAGTGGGGGCAATCAGCCCCAGCATTTT. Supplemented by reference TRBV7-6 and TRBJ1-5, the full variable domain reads GAGVSQSPRYKVTKRGQDVALRCDPISGHVSLYWYRQALGQGPEFLTYFNYEAQQDKSGLPNDRFSAERPEGSISTLTIQRTEQRDSAMYRCASSLGSGGNQPQHFGDGTRLSIL.

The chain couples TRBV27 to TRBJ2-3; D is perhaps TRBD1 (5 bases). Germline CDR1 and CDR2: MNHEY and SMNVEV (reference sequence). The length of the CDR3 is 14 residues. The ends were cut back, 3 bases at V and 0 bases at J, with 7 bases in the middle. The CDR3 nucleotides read TGTGCCAGCAGTTTCCGACAGAGCACAGATACGCAGTATTTT. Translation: CASSFRQSTDTQYF.

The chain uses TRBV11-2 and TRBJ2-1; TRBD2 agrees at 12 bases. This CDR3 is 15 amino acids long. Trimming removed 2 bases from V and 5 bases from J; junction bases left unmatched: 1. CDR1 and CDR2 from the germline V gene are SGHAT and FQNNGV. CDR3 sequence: CASSLLAGGNNEQFF. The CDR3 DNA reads TGTGCCAGCAGCTTACTAGCGGGAGGGAACAATGAGCAGTTCTTC.

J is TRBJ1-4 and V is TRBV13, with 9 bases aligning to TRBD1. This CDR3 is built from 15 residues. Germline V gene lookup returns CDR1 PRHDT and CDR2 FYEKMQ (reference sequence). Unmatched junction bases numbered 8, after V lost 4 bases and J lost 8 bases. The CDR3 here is CASSSGQGRQEKLFF. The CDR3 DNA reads TGTGCCAGCAGCTCCGGACAGGGGCGCCAGGAAAAACTGTTTTTT.

Written as DNA, the CDR3 is TGTGCCAGCAGCTTCCAAGGAACTAGCGTTGGAGATACGCAGTATTTT. It yields the protein CASSFQGTSVGDTQYF. V is TRBV7-3 and J is TRBJ2-3, with 7 bases fitting TRBD2. The CDR3 covers 16 residues. CDR1 is SGHTA, CDR2 FQGTGA, per germline. J was trimmed by 5 bases and V by 3 bases; bases with no gene match: 11.

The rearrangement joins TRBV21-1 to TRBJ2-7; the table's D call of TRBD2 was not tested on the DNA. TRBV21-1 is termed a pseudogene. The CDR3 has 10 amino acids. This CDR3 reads CALRGCEQYF. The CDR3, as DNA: TGTGCTCTTCGGGGATGCGAGCAGTACTTC.

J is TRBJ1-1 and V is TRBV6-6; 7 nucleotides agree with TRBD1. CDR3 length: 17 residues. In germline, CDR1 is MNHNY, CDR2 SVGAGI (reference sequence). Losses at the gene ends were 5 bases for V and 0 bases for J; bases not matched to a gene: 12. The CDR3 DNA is TGTGCCAGCAGTCTTACTCGGACAGGAAACATGAACACTGAAGCTTTCTTT. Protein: CASSLTRTGNMNTEAFF.

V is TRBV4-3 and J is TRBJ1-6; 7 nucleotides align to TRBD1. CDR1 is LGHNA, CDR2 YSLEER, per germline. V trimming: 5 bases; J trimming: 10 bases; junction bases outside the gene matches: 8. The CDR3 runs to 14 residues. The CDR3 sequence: CASSWGQSESPLHF. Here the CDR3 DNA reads TGCGCCAGCAGCTGGGGACAGAGTGAATCACCCCTCCACTTT.

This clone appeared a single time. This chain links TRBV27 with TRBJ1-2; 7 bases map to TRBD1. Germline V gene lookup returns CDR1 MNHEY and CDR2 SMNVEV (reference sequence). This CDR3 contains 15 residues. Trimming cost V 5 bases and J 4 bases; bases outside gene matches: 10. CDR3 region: CASSPQQGRGYGYTF. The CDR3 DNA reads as TGTGCCAGCAGTCCTCAACAGGGGAGGGGCTATGGCTACACCTTC.